The clone carrying this TCR beta chain was recorded only once. A read error may produce the germline difference seen at one junction end. This record belongs to a study of T cell changes during pregnancy in multiple sclerosis. The CDR3 runs 11 residues. CDR1 is SGHRS and CDR2 is YFSETQ in the germline V gene. Method: immunoSEQ multiplex PCR; TCRdb's copy keeps in-frame clones and lacks some. The table shows around 35,000 clones, with less than 95% occurring only once. The material sequenced was CD8+ T cells from peripheral blood mononuclear cells, taken in the first trimester of pregnancy. The receptor was isolated from a female donor with multiple sclerosis, enrolled in a pregnancy study. This chain joins TRBV5-1 and TRBJ1-1; a weak D match, TRBD1 (5 bases). As DNA, the CDR3 is TGTGCCAGCAGCCTTGGGGGGGAAGCTTTCTTT. It translates to CASSLGGEAFF.